This TCR beta chain was documented in a study of radiation and T cells in renal cell carcinoma. Overall study results and limits: From baseline, blood top tumor clonotypes peaked at 2 weeks post-radiation.

Some clones are missing from TCRdb's copy, which holds only in-frame ones; the method was immunoSEQ multiplex PCR. Of more than 20,000 clones listed, 80% are singletons. Noted time point: baseline pretreatment blood. Treatment indicated: 15 Gy SBRT to primary tumor, nephrectomy 4 weeks later. Notes on this clone: The antigen remains undetermined.

This CDR3 region has 16 residues. The germline V and J ends were trimmed by 1 base and 2 bases, with 14 bases remaining between them. The germline CDR1 and CDR2 sequences are ENHRY and SYGVKD. The sequencing used blood, collected from a patient whose treatment included radiotherapy and nephrectomy. This chain joins TRBV10-3 and TRBJ1-2; D is possibly TRBD1 (5 bases). This sequence was found in a man aged 55 to 70 with renal cell carcinoma. CDR3 nucleotides: TGTGCCATCAGTGAGTTTAAGGGGCCCTTAAACTATGGCTACACCTTC. Protein sequence: CAISEFKGPLNYGYTF.